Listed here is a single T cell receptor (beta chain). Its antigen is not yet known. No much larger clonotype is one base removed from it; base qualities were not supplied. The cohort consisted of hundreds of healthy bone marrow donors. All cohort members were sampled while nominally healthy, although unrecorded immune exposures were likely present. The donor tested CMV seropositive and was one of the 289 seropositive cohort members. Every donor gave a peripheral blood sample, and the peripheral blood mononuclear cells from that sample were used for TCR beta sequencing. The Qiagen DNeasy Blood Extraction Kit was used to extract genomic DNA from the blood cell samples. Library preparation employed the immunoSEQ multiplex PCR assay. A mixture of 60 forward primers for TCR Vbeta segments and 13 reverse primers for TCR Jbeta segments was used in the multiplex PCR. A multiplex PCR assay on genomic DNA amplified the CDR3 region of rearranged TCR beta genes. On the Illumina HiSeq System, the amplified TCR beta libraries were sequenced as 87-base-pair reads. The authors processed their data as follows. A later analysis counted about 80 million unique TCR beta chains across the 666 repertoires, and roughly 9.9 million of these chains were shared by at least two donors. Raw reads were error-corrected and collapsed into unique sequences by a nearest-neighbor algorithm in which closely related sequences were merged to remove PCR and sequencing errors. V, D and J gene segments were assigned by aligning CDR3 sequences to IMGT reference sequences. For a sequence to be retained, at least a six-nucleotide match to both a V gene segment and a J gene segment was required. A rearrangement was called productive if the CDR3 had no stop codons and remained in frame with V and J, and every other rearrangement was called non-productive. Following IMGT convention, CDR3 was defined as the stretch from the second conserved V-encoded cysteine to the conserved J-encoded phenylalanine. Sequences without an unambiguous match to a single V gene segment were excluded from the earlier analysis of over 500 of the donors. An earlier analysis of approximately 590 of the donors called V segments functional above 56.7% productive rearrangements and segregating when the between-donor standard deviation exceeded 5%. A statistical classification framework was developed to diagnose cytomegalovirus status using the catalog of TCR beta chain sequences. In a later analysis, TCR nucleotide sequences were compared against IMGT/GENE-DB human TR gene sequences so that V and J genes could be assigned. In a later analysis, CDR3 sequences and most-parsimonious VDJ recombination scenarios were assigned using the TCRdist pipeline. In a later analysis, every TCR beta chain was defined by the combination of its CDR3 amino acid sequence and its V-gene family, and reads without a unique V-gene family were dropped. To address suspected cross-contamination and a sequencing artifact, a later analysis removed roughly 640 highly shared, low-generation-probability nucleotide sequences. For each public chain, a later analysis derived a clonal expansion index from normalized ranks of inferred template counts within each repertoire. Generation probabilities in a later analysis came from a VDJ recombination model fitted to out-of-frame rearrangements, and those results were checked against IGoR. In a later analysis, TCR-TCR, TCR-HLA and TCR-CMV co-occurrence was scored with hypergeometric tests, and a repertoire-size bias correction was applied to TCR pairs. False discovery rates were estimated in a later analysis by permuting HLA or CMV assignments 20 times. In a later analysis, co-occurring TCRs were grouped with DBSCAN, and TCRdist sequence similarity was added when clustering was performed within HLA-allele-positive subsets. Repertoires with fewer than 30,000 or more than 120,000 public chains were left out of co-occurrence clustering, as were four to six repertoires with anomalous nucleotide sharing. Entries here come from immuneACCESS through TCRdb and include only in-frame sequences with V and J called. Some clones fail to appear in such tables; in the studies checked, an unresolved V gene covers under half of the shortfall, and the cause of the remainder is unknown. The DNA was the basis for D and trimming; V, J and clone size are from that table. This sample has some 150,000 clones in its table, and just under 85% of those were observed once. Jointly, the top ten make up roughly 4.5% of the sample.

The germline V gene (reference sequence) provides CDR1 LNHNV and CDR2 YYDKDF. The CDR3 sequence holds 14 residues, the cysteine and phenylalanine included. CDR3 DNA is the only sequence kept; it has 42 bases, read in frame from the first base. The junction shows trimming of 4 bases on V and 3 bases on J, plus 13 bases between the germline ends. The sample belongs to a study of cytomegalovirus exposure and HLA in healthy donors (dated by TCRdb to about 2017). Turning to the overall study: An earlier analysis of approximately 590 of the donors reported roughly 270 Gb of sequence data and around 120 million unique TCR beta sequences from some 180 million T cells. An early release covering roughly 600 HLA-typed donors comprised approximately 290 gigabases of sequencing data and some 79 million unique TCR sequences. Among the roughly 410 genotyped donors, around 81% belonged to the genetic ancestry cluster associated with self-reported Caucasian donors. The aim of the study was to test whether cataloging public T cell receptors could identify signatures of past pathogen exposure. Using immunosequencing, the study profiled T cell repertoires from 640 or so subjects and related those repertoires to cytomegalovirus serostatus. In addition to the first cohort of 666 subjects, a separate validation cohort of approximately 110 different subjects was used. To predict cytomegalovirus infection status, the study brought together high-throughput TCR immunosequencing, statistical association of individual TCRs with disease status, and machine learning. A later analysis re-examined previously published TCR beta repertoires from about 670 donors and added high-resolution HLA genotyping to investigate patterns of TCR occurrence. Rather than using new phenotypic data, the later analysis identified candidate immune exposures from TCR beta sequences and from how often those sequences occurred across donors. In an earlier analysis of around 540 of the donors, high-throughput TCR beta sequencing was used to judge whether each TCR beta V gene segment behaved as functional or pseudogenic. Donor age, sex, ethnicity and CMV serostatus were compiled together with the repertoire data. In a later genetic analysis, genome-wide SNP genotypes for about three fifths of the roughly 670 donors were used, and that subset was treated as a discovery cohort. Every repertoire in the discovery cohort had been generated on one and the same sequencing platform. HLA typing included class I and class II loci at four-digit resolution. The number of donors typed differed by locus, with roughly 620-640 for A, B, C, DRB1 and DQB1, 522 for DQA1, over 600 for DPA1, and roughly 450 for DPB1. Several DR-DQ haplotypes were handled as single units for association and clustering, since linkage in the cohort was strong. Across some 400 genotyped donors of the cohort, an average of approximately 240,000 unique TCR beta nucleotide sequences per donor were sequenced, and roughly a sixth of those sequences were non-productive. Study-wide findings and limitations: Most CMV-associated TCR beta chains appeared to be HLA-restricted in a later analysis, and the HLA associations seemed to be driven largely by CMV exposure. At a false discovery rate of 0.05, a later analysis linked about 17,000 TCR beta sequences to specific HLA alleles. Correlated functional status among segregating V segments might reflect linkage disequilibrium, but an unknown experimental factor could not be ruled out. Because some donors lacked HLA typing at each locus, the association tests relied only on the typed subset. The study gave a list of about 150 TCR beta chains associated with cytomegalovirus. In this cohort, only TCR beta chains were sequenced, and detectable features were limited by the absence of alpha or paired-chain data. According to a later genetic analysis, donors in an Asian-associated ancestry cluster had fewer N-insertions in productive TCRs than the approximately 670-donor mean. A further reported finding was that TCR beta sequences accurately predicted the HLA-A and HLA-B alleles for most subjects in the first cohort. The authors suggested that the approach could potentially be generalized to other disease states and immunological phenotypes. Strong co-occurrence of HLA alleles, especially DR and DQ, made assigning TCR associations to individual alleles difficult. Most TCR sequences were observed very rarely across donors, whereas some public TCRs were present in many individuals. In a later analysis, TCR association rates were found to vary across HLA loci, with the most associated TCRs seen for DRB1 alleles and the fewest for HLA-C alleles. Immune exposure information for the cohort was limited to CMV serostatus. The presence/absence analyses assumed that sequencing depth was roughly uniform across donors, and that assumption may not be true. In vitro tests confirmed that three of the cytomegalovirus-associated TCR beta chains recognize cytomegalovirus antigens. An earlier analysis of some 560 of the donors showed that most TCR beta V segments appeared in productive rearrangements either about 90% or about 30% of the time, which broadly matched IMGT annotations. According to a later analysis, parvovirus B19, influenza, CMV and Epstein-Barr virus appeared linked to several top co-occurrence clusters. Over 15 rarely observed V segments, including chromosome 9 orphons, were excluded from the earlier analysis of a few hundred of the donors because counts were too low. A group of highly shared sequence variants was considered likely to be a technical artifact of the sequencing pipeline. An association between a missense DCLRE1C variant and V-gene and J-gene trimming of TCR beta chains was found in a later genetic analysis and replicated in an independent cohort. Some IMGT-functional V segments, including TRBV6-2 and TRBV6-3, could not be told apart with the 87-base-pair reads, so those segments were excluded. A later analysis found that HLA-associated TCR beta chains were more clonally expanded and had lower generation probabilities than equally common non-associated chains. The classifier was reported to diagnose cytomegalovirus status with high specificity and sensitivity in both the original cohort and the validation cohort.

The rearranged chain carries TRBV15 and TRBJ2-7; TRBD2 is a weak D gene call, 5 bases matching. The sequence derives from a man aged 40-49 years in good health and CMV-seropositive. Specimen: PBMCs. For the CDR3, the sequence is CATSTGLAIYEQYF. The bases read TGTGCCACCAGCACCGGACTTGCCATCTACGAGCAGTACTTC.